The 7 T cell receptor beta chains reported below all come from one sample, sequenced in a study of blood T cell repertoires in COVID-19. Only in-frame clones appear in the TCRdb table, and some are missing; sequencing was by immunoSEQ multiplex PCR. This table has about 340,000 clones, around 85% appearing once. The sample was PBMCs or T cells enriched from blood (not recorded which). The receptors originated from a woman between 40 and 50 years old with acute COVID-19.

This clone was observed a few times. The gene calls are TRBV5-1 and TRBJ1-2, with D unresolved. This CDR3 region has 13 residues. Per the germline V gene, CDR1 is SGHRS and CDR2 is YFSETQ. Trimming pared 3 bases from V and 12 bases from J, leaving 18 bases between. CDR3 coding DNA: TGCGCCAGCAGCTCGGCAGGTACGAGGGAAAACACCTTC. It is translated as CASSSAGTRENTF.

In this sample, this clone turned up once. The same CDR3 is also encoded by other DNA sequences in this sample. The chain employs TRBV9 and TRBJ2-7; 7 bases are a match to TRBD2. CDR3 length: 14 amino acids. V lost 4 bases to trimming and J lost 1 base; unmatched junction nucleotides: 5. Looked up from germline, CDR1 is SGDLS and CDR2 is YYNGEE. In nucleotides, the CDR3 is TGTGCCAGCAGCTTTGGACTAGATTCCTACGAGCAGTACTTC. Residues: CASSFGLDSYEQYF.

V and J are TRBV6-5 and TRBJ1-6; D unresolved. Germline V CDR1 and CDR2: MNHEY, SVGAGI. Trimming stripped 1 base from V and 9 bases from J, with 13 bases between. The CDR3 sequence is 15 residues long. The CDR3 bases are TGTGCCAGCAGTTACTGGGCAGACCCCGGTTCACCCCTCCACTTT. Translated: CASSYWADPGSPLHF.

The chain is built from TRBV7-2 and TRBJ2-7; 9 nucleotides align to TRBD1. With V trimmed by 5 bases and J by 6 bases, 11 bases remained unmatched. The CDR3 length is 15 residues. The V gene's germline CDR1 is SGHTA and CDR2 FQGNSA. CDR3 sequence reads: CASSPGGGTGREQYF. CDR3 in DNA: TGTGCCAGCAGCCCGGGGGGCGGGACAGGGCGCGAGCAGTACTTC.

The CDR3 region is CASSPQREADTQYF. In DNA, the CDR3 is TGTGCCAGCTCACCACAGCGGGAAGCAGATACGCAGTATTTT. The genes are TRBV18 and TRBJ2-3, with 7 positions matching TRBD2. Germline CDR1 KGHSH, CDR2 LQKENI. The length of the CDR3 is 14 residues. J gave up 4 bases and V 1 base, and 2 bases lay outside the gene matches. The full variable domain, rest sourced from reference TRBV18 and TRBJ2-3, is NAGVMQNPRHLVRRRGQEARLRCSPMKGHSHVYWYRQLPEEGLKFMVYLQKENIIDESGMPKERFSAEFPKEGPSILRIQQVVRGDSAAYFCASSPQREADTQYFGPGTRLTVL.

The chain combines TRBV20-1 with TRBJ1-5; TRBD1 matches 8 bases. The germline gives CDR1 DFQATT, CDR2 SNEGSKA (reference sequence). Trimming at V came to 4 bases and at J to 5 bases, leaving 4 bases not matched to a gene. The CDR3 has 13 amino acids. CDR3 amino acids: CSAIDRGDQPQHF. The CDR3 nucleotides are TGCAGTGCTATTGACAGGGGAGATCAGCCCCAGCATTTT.

V usage is TRBV2 and J usage is TRBJ1-1; 12 nucleotides agree with TRBD1. J gave up 5 bases and V 8 bases, and 24 bases lay outside the gene matches. Per germline, CDR1 SNHLY and CDR2 FYNNEI. The CDR3 contains 20 residues. The CDR3 protein is CASGFPGGQGARQGKTEAFF. The CDR3, as DNA: TGTGCCAGCGGATTCCCTGGGGGACAGGGGGCGAGACAGGGTAAGACTGAAGCTTTCTTT.